These T cell receptor beta chains were read from a single sample in a study of shared clonotypes between healthy human individuals. Method: immunoSEQ multiplex PCR; TCRdb's copy keeps in-frame clones and lacks some. The sample contains 400,000 to 500,000 clones, around 78% of which appear only once. The sequenced sample consisted of PBMCs. These TCRs come from a woman aged 40 to 50 in good health. Some clones in this sample may be carry-over from other donors' samples. Each CDR3 is given with its conserved first and last residue. The order of the fields is J gene, D gene, V gene, clone size, CDR3 DNA, CDR3 protein. A D gene is named only where the DNA matches it firmly. Rows may omit the clone size; those that give it use once, few, many or a size class.

>TRBJ2-3|-|TRBV11-2|-
TGTGCCAGCAGGAGAGCGGTAACCACAGATACGCAGTATTTT
CASRRAVTTDTQYF
>TRBJ1-1|-|TRBV29-1|-
TGCAGCGTTGACTTGGGACACTTCTCCAGAGGCACTGAAGCTTTCTTT
CSVDLGHFSRGTEAFF
>TRBJ2-7|TRBD2|TRBV30|-
TGTGCCTGGAGGCCGGGACTAGCAGGGTCCTACGAGCAGTACTTC
CAWRPGLAGSYEQYF
>TRBJ2-7|TRBD1|TRBV18|-
TGTGCCAGCTCAAAGCCCCGGGACAGGGGAGCAGGGAATTACGAGCAGTACTTC
CASSKPRDRGAGNYEQYF
>TRBJ2-2|TRBD2|TRBV7-9|-
TGTGCCAGCACATCTAGCGGACACACCGGGGAGCTGTTTTTT
CASTSSGHTGELFF
>TRBJ2-7|-|TRBV4-1|-
TGCGCCAGCAGCCGTAGTTACCTCTACGAGCAGTACTTC
CASSRSYLYEQYF
>TRBJ1-2|-|TRBV13|-
TGTGCCAGCAGCGTATGGGGCCTCAGCTATGGCTACACCTTC
CASSVWGLSYGYTF
>TRBJ2-7|TRBD1|TRBV11-3|few
TGTGCCAGCAGCTCCGGACAGGGGGGCTCCTACGAGCAGTACTTC
CASSSGQGGSYEQYF
>TRBJ2-4|TRBD2|TRBV28|-
TGTGCCAGCAGTTCCCTCTTGGGGGAGGGCCTCCGCAAAAACATTCAGTACTTC
CASSSLLGEGLRKNIQYF
>TRBJ1-1|-|TRBV20-1|-
TGCAGTGCTAGCCGGGACTCTGAAGCTTTCTTT
CSASRDSEAFF
>TRBJ2-1|-|TRBV11-2|once
TGTGCCAGCAGCTTTCTGGTGGGGTCCTACAATGAGCAGTTCTTC
CASSFLVGSYNEQFF
>TRBJ1-1|-|TRBV7-7|many
TGTGCTAGCAGCGTAAAATGGGGGGGTTTGGGCACTGAAGCTTTCTTT
CASSVKWGGLGTEAFF
>TRBJ2-5|TRBD2|TRBV7-9|few
TGTGCCAGCAGCTTATTTGCTAGCGGGAGGGGAGAGACCCAGTACTTC
CASSLFASGRGETQYF
>TRBJ2-7|-|TRBV5-1|-
TGCGCCAGCAGCTCCGGACAACCCTCCTACGAGCAGTACTTC
CASSSGQPSYEQYF
>TRBJ2-7|TRBD1|TRBV5-5|-
TGTGCCAGCAGCTTCTCACAGGGGGCCTACGAGCAGTACTTC
CASSFSQGAYEQYF
>TRBJ2-7|TRBD2|TRBV30|-
TGTGCCTGGAGTAAGCCGGGACTAGCGGGAGGGTCCTCCTACGAGCAGTACTTC
CAWSKPGLAGGSSYEQYF
>TRBJ2-5|TRBD2|TRBV7-3|-
TGTGCCAGCAGCTTAGCGGGAGTAGAGACCCAGTACTTC
CASSLAGVETQYF
>TRBJ2-7|TRBD1|TRBV5-1|-
TGCGCCAGCAGCAATCCGGGACAGGCCTACGAGCAGTACTTC
CASSNPGQAYEQYF
>TRBJ2-2|TRBD1|TRBV19|-
TGTGCCAGTAGTACTCTGAGGACAGGGATGTCCGGGGAGCTGTTTTTT
CASSTLRTGMSGELFF
>TRBJ2-7|TRBD2|TRBV5-8|-
TGTGCCAGCAGCCGGGAGGGGGAGCAGTACTTC
CASSREGEQYF
>TRBJ2-1|-|TRBV27|once
TGTGCCAGCAGTCGATTAGCTTTCAATGAGCAGTTCTTC
CASSRLAFNEQFF
>TRBJ2-5|-|TRBV15|once
TGTGCCACCAGCAGACGGGACGTTCAAGAGACCCAGTACTTC
CATSRRDVQETQYF
>TRBJ2-7|-|TRBV4-2|few
TGTGCCAGCAGCCAAGAAGCCCAAGGCGGAGAGCAGTACTTC
CASSQEAQGGEQYF
>TRBJ1-2|-|TRBV9|-
TGTGCCAGCAGGGACTTTGGCTATGGCTACACCTTC
CASRDFGYGYTF
>TRBJ2-1|-|TRBV7-3|-
TGTGCCAGCAGCTTACGGGTCTACAATGAGCAGTTCTTC
CASSLRVYNEQFF
>TRBJ2-1|-|TRBV19|-
TGTGCCAGTAGTATGAGGCTAGCGACCTACAATGAGCAGTTCTTC
CASSMRLATYNEQFF
>TRBJ2-1|TRBD2|TRBV9|-
TGTGCCAGCGGGCTAGCGGCCAGCTACAATGAGCAGTTCTTC
CASGLAASYNEQFF
>TRBJ2-3|TRBD2|TRBV7-9|-
TGTGCCAGCAGCTTATCGGGGGGAGTCGGCACAGATACGCAGTATTTT
CASSLSGGVGTDTQYF
>TRBJ2-3|-|TRBV18|once
TGTGCCAGCTCAAGGCGAGATACGCAGTATTTT
CASSRRDTQYF
>TRBJ2-3|-|TRBV6-1|many
TGTGCCACCGGGGCTTCTAGCGCAGATACGCAGTATTTT
CATGASSADTQYF
>TRBJ2-6|TRBD1|TRBV28|-
TGTGCCAGCAGTTTTAGCCAGGGGGAGTCTGGGGCCAACGTCCTGACTTTC
CASSFSQGESGANVLTF
>TRBJ2-4|-|TRBV6-4|-
TGTGCCAGCAGTGACCCCCCGGGAGAGGGAAACATTCAGTACTTC
CASSDPPGEGNIQYF
>TRBJ2-2|TRBD1|TRBV7-2|few
TGTGCCAGCAGCATCAGGGGGCTGAACACCGGGGAGCTGTTTTTT
CASSIRGLNTGELFF
>TRBJ2-7|TRBD2|TRBV7-9|-
TGTGCCAGCAGCACAACTAGCGGGCTCTCTTCCTACGAGCAGTACTTC
CASSTTSGLSSYEQYF
>TRBJ2-4|-|TRBV10-3|once
TGTGCCATCAGCGCGGCTCTAGCCAAAAACATTCAGTACTTC
CAISAALAKNIQYF
>TRBJ2-7|-|TRBV5-6|once
TGTGCCAGCAGCTTCGATCCCTACGAGCAGTACTTC
CASSFDPYEQYF
>TRBJ2-4|TRBD1|TRBV9|-
TGTGCCAGCAGCGTAGAGGACAGGGTAGCCAAAAACATTCAGTACTTC
CASSVEDRVAKNIQYF
>TRBJ2-3|-|TRBV19|once
TGTGCCAGTAGTATAACGACAGGCACAGATACGCAGTATTTT
CASSITTGTDTQYF
>TRBJ1-4|TRBD1|TRBV30|-
TGTGCCTGGAGCGTAGGACAGGGTATTGGTGAAAAACTGTTTTTT
CAWSVGQGIGEKLFF
>TRBJ2-5|-|TRBV18|-
TGTGCCAGCTCACCACTCAGGGACTTGCCGGAGACCCAGTACTTC
CASSPLRDLPETQYF
>TRBJ2-5|TRBD1|TRBV27|-
TGTGCCAGCAGTCGCTCGACAGGGGGGGAAGAGACCCAGTACTTC
CASSRSTGGEETQYF
>TRBJ2-1|-|TRBV19|-
TGTGCCAGTAAGCATGCAGGCATGAATGAGCAGTTCTTC
CASKHAGMNEQFF
>TRBJ2-7|-|TRBV6-1|-
TGTGCCAGCAGCGCCGACAGGATCCGCGAGCAGTACTTC
CASSADRIREQYF
>TRBJ2-1|TRBD2|TRBV5-4|-
TGTGCCAGCAGCTCGGGACTAGCGATGGATGAGCAGTTCTTC
CASSSGLAMDEQFF
>TRBJ1-5|-|TRBV7-2|-
TGTGCCAGCAGTGTGGCAGGGAGGGGCAATCAGCCCCAGCATTTT
CASSVAGRGNQPQHF
>TRBJ2-5|TRBD1|TRBV6-6|-
TGTGCCAGCAGTTACTCGGGACAGGGGGAGACCCAGTACTTC
CASSYSGQGETQYF
>TRBJ2-2|-|TRBV16|-
TGTGCCAGCAGCGGGGGGGCGAGAAAGGACACCGGGGAGCTGTTTTTT
CASSGGARKDTGELFF
>TRBJ2-3|-|TRBV7-9|-
TGTGCCAGCAGCGCCCCGGGACATATCACAGATACGCAGTATTTT
CASSAPGHITDTQYF
>TRBJ2-7|-|TRBV5-1|-
TGCGCCAGCAGCTTGGGAGGTTTCTACGGGCAGTACTTC
CASSLGGFYGQYF
>TRBJ2-3|-|TRBV14|-
TGTGCCAGCAGCCAGCTTAGCATACCCACAGATACGCAGTATTTT
CASSQLSIPTDTQYF
>TRBJ2-7|-|TRBV7-2|-
TGTGCCAGCAGCAAAGGGCGGCTAAGCTCCTACGAGCAGTACTTC
CASSKGRLSSYEQYF
>TRBJ2-7|-|TRBV4-1|-
TGCGCCAGCAGCCAAGTTGGCAGGGGCTCCTACGAGCAGTACTTC
CASSQVGRGSYEQYF
>TRBJ1-3|-|TRBV28|-
TGTGCCAGCAGTTTCGGGGGATACGGAAACACCATATATTTT
CASSFGGYGNTIYF
>TRBJ1-2|TRBD1|TRBV29-1|-
TGCAGCGGTGGTTATAGGACAGGGGATGGCTACACCTTC
CSGGYRTGDGYTF
>TRBJ2-7|-|TRBV28|once
TGTGCCAGCAGTAGCCCCGGGGAGATCTACGAGCAGTACTTC
CASSSPGEIYEQYF